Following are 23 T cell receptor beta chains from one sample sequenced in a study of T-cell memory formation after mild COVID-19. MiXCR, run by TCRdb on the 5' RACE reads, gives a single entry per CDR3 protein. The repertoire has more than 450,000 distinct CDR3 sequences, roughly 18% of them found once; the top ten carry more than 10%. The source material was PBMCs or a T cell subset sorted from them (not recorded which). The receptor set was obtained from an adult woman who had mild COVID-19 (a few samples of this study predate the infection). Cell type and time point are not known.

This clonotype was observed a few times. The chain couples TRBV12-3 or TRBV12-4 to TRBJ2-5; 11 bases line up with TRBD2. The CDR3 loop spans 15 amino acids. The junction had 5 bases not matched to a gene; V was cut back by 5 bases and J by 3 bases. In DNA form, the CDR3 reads TGTGCCAGCAGTCAACTAGCGGGGGTGAAAGAGACCCAGTACTTC. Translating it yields CASSQLAGVKETQYF.

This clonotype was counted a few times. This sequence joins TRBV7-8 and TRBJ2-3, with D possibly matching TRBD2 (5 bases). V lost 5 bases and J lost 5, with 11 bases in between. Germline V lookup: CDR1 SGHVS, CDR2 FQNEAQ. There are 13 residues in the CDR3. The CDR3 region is CASSPLAGDTQYF. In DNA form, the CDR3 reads TGTGCCAGCAGCCCCCTGGCGGGAGATACGCAGTATTTT. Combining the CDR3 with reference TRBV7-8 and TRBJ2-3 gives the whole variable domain GAGVSQSPRYKVAKRGQDVALRCDPISGHVSLFWYQQALGQGPEFLTYFQNEAQLDKSGLPSDRFFAERPEGSVSTLKIQRTQQEDSAVYLCASSPLAGDTQYFGPGTRLTVL.

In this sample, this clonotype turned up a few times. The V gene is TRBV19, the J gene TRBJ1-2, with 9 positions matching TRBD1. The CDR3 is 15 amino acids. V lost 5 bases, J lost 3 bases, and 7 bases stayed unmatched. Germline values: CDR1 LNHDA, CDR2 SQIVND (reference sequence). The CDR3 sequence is CASSPGQGLYYGYTF. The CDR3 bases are TGTGCCAGTAGTCCGGGACAGGGCCTTTACTATGGCTACACCTTC.

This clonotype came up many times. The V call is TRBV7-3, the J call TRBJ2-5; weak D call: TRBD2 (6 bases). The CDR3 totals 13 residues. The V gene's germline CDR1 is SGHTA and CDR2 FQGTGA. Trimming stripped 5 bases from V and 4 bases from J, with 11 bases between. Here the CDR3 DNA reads TGTGCCAGCAGCCCGCGGGGTGGAGAGACCCAGTACTTC. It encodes CASSPRGGETQYF.

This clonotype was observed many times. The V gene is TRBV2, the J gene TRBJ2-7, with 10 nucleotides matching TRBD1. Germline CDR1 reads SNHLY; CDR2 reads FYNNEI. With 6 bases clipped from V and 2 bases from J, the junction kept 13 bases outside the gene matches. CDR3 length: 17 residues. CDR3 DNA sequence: TGTGCCAGCAGAGATAGCCCGGGACAGGGGAATCCCTACGAGCAGTACTTC. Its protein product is CASRDSPGQGNPYEQYF.

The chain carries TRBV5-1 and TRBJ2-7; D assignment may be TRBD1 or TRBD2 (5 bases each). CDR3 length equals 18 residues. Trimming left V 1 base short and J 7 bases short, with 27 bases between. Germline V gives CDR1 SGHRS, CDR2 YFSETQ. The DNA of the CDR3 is TGCGCCAGCAGCTTGAGGTCCGCGCCGGGACGTCCGTCTATTGAGCAGTACTTC. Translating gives CASSLRSAPGRPSIEQYF.

In DNA, the CDR3 is TGTGCCAGCAGCCAAGTCCGGGGGGCCAACGTCCTGACTTTC. Its protein product is CASSQVRGANVLTF. V gene TRBV4-2 combines with J gene TRBJ2-6; no clear D gene. Trimming removed 1 base at V and 4 bases at J, with 5 bases between. The CDR3 is made up of 14 amino acids. Looked up from germline, CDR1 is LGHNA and CDR2 is YNFKEQ.

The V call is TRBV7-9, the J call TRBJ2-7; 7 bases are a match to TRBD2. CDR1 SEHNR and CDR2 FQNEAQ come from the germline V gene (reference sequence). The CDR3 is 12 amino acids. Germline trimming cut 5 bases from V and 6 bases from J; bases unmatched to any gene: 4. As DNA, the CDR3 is TGTGCCAGCAGCGTCGCTAGCGGCGAGCAGTACTTC. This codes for CASSVASGEQYF.

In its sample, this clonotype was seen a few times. CDR3 sequence reads: CASSYAGAHTEAFF. For the CDR3, the DNA is TGTGCCAGCAGTTATGCGGGGGCTCACACTGAAGCTTTCTTT. The chain employs TRBV6-2 or TRBV6-3 and TRBJ1-1, with a possible D match to TRBD1 (6 bases). Looked up from germline, CDR1 is MNHEY and CDR2 is SVGEGT. The V and J ends lost 3 bases and 3 bases respectively, with 11 bases between them. The CDR3 runs 14 residues.

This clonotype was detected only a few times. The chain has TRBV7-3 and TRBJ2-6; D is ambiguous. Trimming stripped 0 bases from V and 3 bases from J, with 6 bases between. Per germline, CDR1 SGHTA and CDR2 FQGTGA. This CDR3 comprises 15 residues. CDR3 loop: CASSLTGGGANVLTF. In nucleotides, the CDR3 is TGTGCCAGCAGCTTAACAGGTGGTGGGGCCAACGTCCTGACTTTC.

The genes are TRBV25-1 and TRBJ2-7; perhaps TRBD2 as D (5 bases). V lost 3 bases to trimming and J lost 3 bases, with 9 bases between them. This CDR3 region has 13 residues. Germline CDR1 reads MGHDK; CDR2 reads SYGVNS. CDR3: CASSDLAYYEQYF. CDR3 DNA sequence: TGTGCCAGCAGTGATTTAGCGTACTACGAGCAGTACTTC.

The CDR3: CAINEPGKDTQYF. CDR3 DNA: TGTGCCATCAACGAACCCGGGAAGGATACGCAGTATTTT. V and J are TRBV10-3 and TRBJ2-3, with a weak D call TRBD2 (5 bases). The CDR3 length is 13 residues. Germline loops: CDR1 ENHRY, CDR2 SYGVKD. With 7 bases removed from V and 6 bases from J, the gap between germline ends came to 14 bases.

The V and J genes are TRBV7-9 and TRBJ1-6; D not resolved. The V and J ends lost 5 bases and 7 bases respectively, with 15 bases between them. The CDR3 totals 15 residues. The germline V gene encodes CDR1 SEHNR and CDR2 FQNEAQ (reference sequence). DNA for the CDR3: TGTGCCAGCAGCACCTCGTTGGTCGGGAATTCACCCCTCCACTTT. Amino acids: CASSTSLVGNSPLHF.

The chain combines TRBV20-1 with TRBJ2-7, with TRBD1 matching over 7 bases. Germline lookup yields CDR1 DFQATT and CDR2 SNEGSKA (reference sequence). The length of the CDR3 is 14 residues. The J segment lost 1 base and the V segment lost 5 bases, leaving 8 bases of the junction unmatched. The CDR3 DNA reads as TGCAGTGCTCCACGACAGGGAAGATCCTACGAGCAGTACTTC. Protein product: CSAPRQGRSYEQYF.

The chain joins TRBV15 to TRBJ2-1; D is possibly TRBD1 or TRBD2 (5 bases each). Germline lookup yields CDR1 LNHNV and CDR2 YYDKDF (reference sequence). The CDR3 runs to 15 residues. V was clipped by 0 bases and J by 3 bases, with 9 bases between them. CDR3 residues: CATSRERGRYNEQFF. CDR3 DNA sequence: TGTGCCACCAGCAGAGAACGGGGCCGCTACAATGAGCAGTTCTTC. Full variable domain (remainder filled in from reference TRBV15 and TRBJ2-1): DAMVIQNPRYQVTQFGKPVTLSCSQTLNHNVMYWYQQKSSQAPKLLFHYYDKDFNNEADTPDNFQSRRPNTSFCFLDIRSPGLGDTAMYLCATSRERGRYNEQFFGPGTRLTVL.

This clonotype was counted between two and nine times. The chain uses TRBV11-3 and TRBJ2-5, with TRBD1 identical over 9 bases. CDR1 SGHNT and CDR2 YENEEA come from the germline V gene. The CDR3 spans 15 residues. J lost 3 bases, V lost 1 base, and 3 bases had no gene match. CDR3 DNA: TGTGCCAGCAGCTTAGGACGGACAGGGGAAGAGACCCAGTACTTC. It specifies CASSLGRTGEETQYF. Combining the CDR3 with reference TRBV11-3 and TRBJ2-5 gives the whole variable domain EAGVVQSPRYKIIEKKQPVAFWCNPISGHNTLYWYLQNLGQGPELLIRYENEEAVDDSQLPKDRFSAERLKGVDSTLKIQPAELGDSAVYLCASSLGRTGEETQYFGPGTRLLVL.

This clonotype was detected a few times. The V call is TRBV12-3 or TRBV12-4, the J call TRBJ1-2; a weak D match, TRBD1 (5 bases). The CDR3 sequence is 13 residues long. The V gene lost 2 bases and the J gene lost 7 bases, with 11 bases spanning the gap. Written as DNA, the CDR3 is TGTGCCAGCAGTTTAAACAGGCTAAGTGGCTACACCTTC. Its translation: CASSLNRLSGYTF.

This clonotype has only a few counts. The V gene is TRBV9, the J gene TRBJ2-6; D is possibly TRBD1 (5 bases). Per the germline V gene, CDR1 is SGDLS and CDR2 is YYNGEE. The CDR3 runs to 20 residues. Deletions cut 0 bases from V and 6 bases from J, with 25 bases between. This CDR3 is CASSVAATASSLGSANVLTF. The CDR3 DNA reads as TGTGCCAGCAGCGTAGCTGCGACAGCATCATCTCTGGGGTCGGCCAACGTCCTGACTTTC.

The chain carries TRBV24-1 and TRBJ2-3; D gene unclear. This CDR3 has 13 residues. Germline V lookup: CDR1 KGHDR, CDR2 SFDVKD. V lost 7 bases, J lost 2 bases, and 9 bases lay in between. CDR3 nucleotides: TGTGCCACCAGGGAGACCTTCACAGATACGCAGTATTTT. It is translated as CATRETFTDTQYF.

CDR3 region: CSVGLVFGELFF. The CDR3 DNA follows: TGCAGCGTAGGACTAGTTTTTGGGGAGCTGTTTTTT. The J gene is TRBJ2-2, the V gene TRBV29-1; 7 bases are a match to TRBD2. The CDR3 spans 12 residues. Trimming removed 6 bases from V and 8 bases from J; junction bases left unmatched: 6. Germline-derived CDR1 and CDR2 are SQVTM and ANQGSEA.

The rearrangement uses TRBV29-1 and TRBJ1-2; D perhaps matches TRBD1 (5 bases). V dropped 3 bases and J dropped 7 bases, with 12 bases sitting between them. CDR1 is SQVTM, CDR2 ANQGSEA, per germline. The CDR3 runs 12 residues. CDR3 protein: CSVEGLGVGYTF. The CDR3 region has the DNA TGCAGCGTTGAGGGACTGGGGGTTGGCTACACCTTC.

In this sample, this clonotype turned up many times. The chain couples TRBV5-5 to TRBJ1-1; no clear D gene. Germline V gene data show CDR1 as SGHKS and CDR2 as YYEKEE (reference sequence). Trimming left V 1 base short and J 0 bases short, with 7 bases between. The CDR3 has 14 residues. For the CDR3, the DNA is TGTGCCAGCAGCTTGCGGACGGTGAACACTGAAGCTTTCTTT. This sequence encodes CASSLRTVNTEAFF.

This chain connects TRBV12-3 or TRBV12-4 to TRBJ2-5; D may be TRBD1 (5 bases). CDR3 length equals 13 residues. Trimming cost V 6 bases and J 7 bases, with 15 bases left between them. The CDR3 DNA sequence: TGTGCCAGCAGCCTTGACAGTTTTGGGACCCAGTACTTC. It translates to CASSLDSFGTQYF.